A single sample gave rise to the 17 T cell receptor beta chains below, sequenced in a study of cytomegalovirus exposure and HLA in healthy donors. Vbeta (60) and Jbeta (13) primers were used in the PCR. Assay: immunoSEQ multiplex PCR; the TCRdb copy retains only in-frame clones and omits some. This sample has fewer than 200,000 clones, with about 85% found just once. Sequencing input: PBMCs. The receptors stem from a boy between 2 and 10 years old in good health and CMV-seronegative.

The chain joins TRBV5-1 to TRBJ2-5; D call uncertain. Trimming took off 1 base at V and 2 bases at J, with 15 bases between the two ends. Germline CDR1 and CDR2: SGHRS and YFSETQ. The CDR3 consists of 16 residues. CDR3 sequence: CASSLMRGEKQETQYF. As DNA, the CDR3 is TGCGCCAGCAGCTTGATGAGAGGAGAAAAACAAGAGACCCAGTACTTC.

V is TRBV28 and J is TRBJ2-7; possible D gene TRBD1, 6 bases. Germline V gene lookup returns CDR1 MDHEN and CDR2 SYDVKM. V was trimmed by 6 bases and J by 2 bases, leaving 11 bases between them. There are 13 residues in the CDR3. Here the CDR3 DNA reads TGTGCCAGCAGCCACGGACAGACCTACGAGCAGTACTTC. Translated, it gives CASSHGQTYEQYF. Using reference TRBV28 and TRBJ2-7 for the parts outside the CDR3, the full variable domain is DVKVTQSSRYLVKRTGEKVFLECVQDMDHENMFWYRQDPGLGLRLIYFSYDVKMKEKGDIPEGYSVSREKKERFSLILESASTNQTSMYLCASSHGQTYEQYFGPGTRLTVT.

The chain uses TRBV28 and TRBJ2-5; no firm D call. The J call may be incorrect, as the DNA end agrees better with TRBJ2-7. There are 12 residues in the CDR3. The germline V gene encodes CDR1 MDHEN and CDR2 SYDVKM. CDR3 amino acids: CASSHEYYEQYF. The CDR3 bases are TGTGCCAGCAGTCATGAGTACTACGAGCAGTACTTC.

V and J are TRBV29-1 and TRBJ1-1; D remains ambiguous. Germline lookup yields CDR1 SQVTM and CDR2 ANQGSEA. V gave up 4 bases and J gave up 4 bases, with 19 bases separating them. CDR3 length equals 15 residues. The CDR3 reads CSVGVGPLGSTEAFF. Written as DNA, the CDR3 is TGCAGCGTTGGGGTTGGCCCCCTGGGGAGCACTGAAGCTTTCTTT.

The genes are TRBV6-1 and TRBJ1-2; 9 nucleotides line up with TRBD1. Germline V gene lookup returns CDR1 MNHNS and CDR2 SASEGT. This CDR3 has 13 amino acids. Trimming at V came to 10 bases and at J to 6 bases, leaving 9 bases not matched to a gene. The CDR3 DNA sequence: TGTGCCATCTACAGGGGGCGCATAGATGGCTACACCTTC. Its protein is CAIYRGRIDGYTF.

This chain uses TRBV25-1 with TRBJ2-3; maybe TRBD1 (5 bases). CDR1 and CDR2 from the germline V gene are MGHDK and SYGVNS. The CDR3 covers 15 residues. Deletions cut 2 bases from V and 4 bases from J, with 13 bases between. The CDR3 nucleotides read TGTGCCAGCAGTGAACGCCCAGTAGGGGCAGATACGCAGTATTTT. The encoded protein is CASSERPVGADTQYF.

This sequence joins TRBV11-2 and TRBJ2-7; D perhaps matches TRBD2 (6 bases). V shed 4 bases and J shed 2 bases, with 18 bases lying between them. In germline, CDR1 is SGHAT, CDR2 FQNNGV. The CDR3 contains 16 residues. CDR3 nucleotide sequence: TGTGCCAGCAGCTCAATCTCGACGCGGGGAACCTACGAGCAGTACTTC. Translating it yields CASSSISTRGTYEQYF.

This chain uses TRBV9 with TRBJ2-5; D not certain. The CDR3 loop spans 13 amino acids. Trimming stripped 4 bases from V and 4 bases from J, with 11 bases between. Per germline, CDR1 SGDLS and CDR2 YYNGEE. The CDR3 DNA reads TGTGCCAGCAGCCCCCCTACGGGAGAGACCCAGTACTTC. This gives the protein CASSPPTGETQYF. Supplemented by reference TRBV9 and TRBJ2-5, the full variable domain reads DSGVTQTPKHLITATGQRVTLRCSPRSGDLSVYWYQQSLDQGLQFLIQYYNGEERAKGNILERFSAQQFPDLHSELNLSSLELGDSALYFCASSPPTGETQYFGPGTRLLVL.

V is TRBV5-6 and J is TRBJ2-3; TRBD2 aligns across 7 bases. With 4 bases clipped from V and 3 bases from J, the junction kept 5 bases outside the gene matches. CDR3 length: 14 amino acids. Germline assignment: CDR1 SGHDT and CDR2 YYEEEE. DNA for the CDR3: TGTGCCAGCAGCCGGGGGGTGACGACAGATACGCAGTATTTT. As protein: CASSRGVTTDTQYF. The full variable domain, with the rest looked up from reference TRBV5-6 and TRBJ2-3, is DAGVTQSPTHLIKTRGQQVTLRCSPKSGHDTVSWYQQALGQGPQFIFQYYEEEERQRGNFPDRFSGHQFPNYSSELNVNALLLGDSALYLCASSRGVTTDTQYFGPGTRLTVL.

The V call is TRBV29-1, the J call TRBJ2-1; D perhaps matches TRBD1 (5 bases). Germline CDR1 SQVTM, CDR2 ANQGSEA. Trimming stripped 4 bases from V and 7 bases from J, with 17 bases between. The CDR3 contains 14 residues. The CDR3 DNA follows: TGCAGCGTTGCCCCGTCCAGGGTAGGGAATGAGCAGTTCTTC. This codes for CSVAPSRVGNEQFF.

The V gene is TRBV6-6, the J gene TRBJ1-5; D call uncertain. The V end was cut by 6 bases, the J end by 2 bases, with 8 bases between. This CDR3 is built from 13 residues. Germline loops: CDR1 MNHNY, CDR2 SVGAGI (reference sequence). The CDR3 spells CASSPGGNQPQHF. The CDR3 coding sequence is TGTGCCAGCAGCCCCGGTGGCAATCAGCCCCAGCATTTT.

The V and J genes are TRBV5-1 and TRBJ1-6; 7 nucleotides align to TRBD1. The length of the CDR3 is 16 residues. From germline, CDR1 is SGHRS and CDR2 YFSETQ. V trimming: 0 bases; J trimming: 5 bases; junction bases outside the gene matches: 5. CDR3 region: CASSLGRGSDNSPLHF. In DNA, the CDR3 is TGCGCCAGCAGCTTGGGCAGGGGGAGTGATAATTCACCCCTCCACTTT.

V gene TRBV11-2 combines with J gene TRBJ2-3; D is unclear. The CDR3 is 13 amino acids. The germline CDR1 and CDR2 sequences are SGHAT and FQNNGV. V lost 1 base and J 4 bases, leaving 6 bases between the germline ends. The CDR3 DNA follows: TGTGCCAGCAGCTTAGTTGCGGCAGATACGCAGTATTTT. This codes for CASSLVAADTQYF.

The genes are TRBV6-1 and TRBJ2-7, with D possibly matching TRBD1 (5 bases). The CDR3 extends over 13 amino acids. CDR1 is MNHNS and CDR2 is SASEGT in the germline V gene. V lost 5 bases and J lost 4, with 12 bases in between. The CDR3 region is CASSLTVGYEQYF. The CDR3, as DNA: TGTGCCAGCAGTTTGACAGTTGGGTACGAGCAGTACTTC.

This clone was counted only a few times. The gene calls are TRBV6-1 and TRBJ1-4, with a possible D match to TRBD1 (6 bases). V lost 6 bases and J 5 bases, leaving 10 bases between the germline ends. CDR3 length: 13 amino acids. CDR1 MNHNS and CDR2 SASEGT come from the germline V gene. In DNA, the CDR3 is TGTGCCAGCAGAGGACAGTTAAATGAAAAACTGTTTTTT. It encodes CASRGQLNEKLFF.

The chain joins TRBV29-1 to TRBJ2-5, with TRBD2 as a possible D gene (7 bases). The V gene's germline CDR1 is SQVTM and CDR2 ANQGSEA. The CDR3 spans 8 residues. The ends were cut back, 7 bases at V and 14 bases at J, with 11 bases in the middle. CDR3 sequence reads: CSGGGGYF. In nucleotides, the CDR3 is TGCAGCGGAGGGGGGGGCTACTTC.

A single count supports this clone. V gene TRBV5-1 combines with J gene TRBJ2-2, with D possibly TRBD2 on 6 matching bases. V was pared by 0 bases and J by 3 bases, with 9 bases between. Germline V gene data show CDR1 as SGHRS and CDR2 as YFSETQ. The CDR3 length is 15 residues. The CDR3: CASSLVGLDTGELFF. CDR3 nucleotides: TGCGCCAGCAGCTTGGTGGGACTTGACACCGGGGAGCTGTTTTTT.